This T cell receptor beta chain was captured by sequencing in a study of blood T cell repertoires in COVID-19. Background on the study: Both acute and convalescent COVID-19 samples were obtained from the United States, Italy and Spain.

In the source study's methods: Counts of nucleated cells, estimated from reference gene primer amplification, were obtained. Assay used: immunoSEQ multiplex PCR; TCRdb lists only in-frame clones, some missing. The D gene and trimming were derived from the DNA, and the V and J assignments and clone size from that table. The data show about 240,000 clones, 75% to 85% seen once. This clone was found a few times. The CDR3 totals 15 residues. CDR1 and CDR2 from the germline V gene are KGHSH and LQKENI. The V segment lost 3 bases and the J segment 2 bases; nucleotides outside the gene matches: 4. The chain is built from TRBV18 and TRBJ1-2; 9 nucleotides agree with TRBD1. The receptor was isolated from a woman between 55 and 75 years old with active or convalescent COVID-19. The sample was peripheral blood. For the CDR3, the DNA is TGTGCCAGCTCACCCGGACAGGGGCGAAACTATGGCTACACCTTC. Protein sequence: CASSPGQGRNYGYTF.